The T cell receptor beta chain under discussion was sequenced for a study of T cells in women clearing cervical HPV infection. The CDR3 has 15 residues. Germline CDR1 reads SNHLY; CDR2 reads FYNNEI. The repertoire was sequenced with immunoSEQ multiplex PCR; TCRdb's copy has only in-frame clones and lacks some. This specimen shows under 25,000 clones; the ten leading clones hold roughly a sixth. Turning to this clone: The CDR3 end is not reached by the read, which stops 3 residues before it; the germline J gene fills it in.

This chain uses TRBV2 with TRBJ2-3; 10 bases are a match to TRBD1. The material sequenced was blood buffy coat. This TCR derives from a woman aged 18 to 69 with a cervical HPV16 infection that either progressed to CIN3+ or cleared (not recorded which). The CDR3 bases that were read are TGTGCCAGCAGTGAATGGGGACAGGGGTATCAGCCG. Translation: CASSEWGQGYQP. The whole CDR3 region reads CASSEWGQGYQPQYF. The full variable domain, rest sourced from reference TRBV2 and TRBJ2-3, is EPEVTQTPSHQVTQMGQEVILRCVPISNHLYFYWYRQILGQKVEFLVSFYNNEISEKSEIFDDQFSVERPDGSNFTLKIRSTKLEDSAMYFCASSEWGQGYQPQYFGPGTRLTVL.